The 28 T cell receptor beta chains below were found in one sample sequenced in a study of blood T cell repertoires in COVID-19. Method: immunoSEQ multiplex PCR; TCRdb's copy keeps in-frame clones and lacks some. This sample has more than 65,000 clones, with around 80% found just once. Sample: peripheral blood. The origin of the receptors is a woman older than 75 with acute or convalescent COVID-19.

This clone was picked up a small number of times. CDR3 region: CAWSPGGNQPQHF. CDR3 in DNA: TGTGCCTGGAGTCCCGGGGGCAATCAGCCCCAGCATTTT. The J gene is TRBJ1-5, the V gene TRBV30; no definite D call. CDR1 GTSNPN and CDR2 SVGIG come from the germline V gene (reference sequence). The CDR3 runs to 13 residues. The ends were cut back, 2 bases at V and 2 bases at J, with 7 bases in the middle.

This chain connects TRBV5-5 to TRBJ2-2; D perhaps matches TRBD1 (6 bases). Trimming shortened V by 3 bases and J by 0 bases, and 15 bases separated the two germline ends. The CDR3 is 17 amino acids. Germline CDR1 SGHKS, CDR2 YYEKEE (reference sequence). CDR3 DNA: TGTGCCAGCAGCTACCTTGACAGGCCAACGAACACCGGGGAGCTGTTTTTT. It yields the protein CASSYLDRPTNTGELFF.

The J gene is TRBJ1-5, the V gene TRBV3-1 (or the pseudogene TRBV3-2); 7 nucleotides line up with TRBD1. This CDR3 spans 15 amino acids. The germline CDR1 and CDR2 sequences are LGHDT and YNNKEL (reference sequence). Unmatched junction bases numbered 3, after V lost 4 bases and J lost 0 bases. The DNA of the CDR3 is TGTGCCAGCAGCCCCGGACAGGCTAGCAATCAGCCCCAGCATTTT. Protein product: CASSPGQASNQPQHF.

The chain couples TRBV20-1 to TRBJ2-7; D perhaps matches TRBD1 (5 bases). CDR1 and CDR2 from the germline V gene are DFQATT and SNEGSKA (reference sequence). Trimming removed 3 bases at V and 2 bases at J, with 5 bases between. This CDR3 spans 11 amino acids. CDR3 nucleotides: TGCAGTGCTAGGACAGCCTACGAGCAGTACTTC. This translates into CSARTAYEQYF.

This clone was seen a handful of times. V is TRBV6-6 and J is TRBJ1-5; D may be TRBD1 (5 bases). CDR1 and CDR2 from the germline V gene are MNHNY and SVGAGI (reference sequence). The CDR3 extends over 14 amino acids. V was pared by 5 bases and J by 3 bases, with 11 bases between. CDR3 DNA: TGTGCCAGCAGTACCCAGGGTTTCAATCAGCCCCAGCATTTT. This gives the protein CASSTQGFNQPQHF.

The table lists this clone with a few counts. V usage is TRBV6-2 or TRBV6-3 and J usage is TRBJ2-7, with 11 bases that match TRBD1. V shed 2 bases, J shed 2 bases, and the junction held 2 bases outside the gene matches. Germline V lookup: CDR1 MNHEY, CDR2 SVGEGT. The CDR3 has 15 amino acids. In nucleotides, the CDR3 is TGTGCCAGCAGTTACGGGGGACAGGGGGCCTACGAGCAGTACTTC. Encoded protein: CASSYGGQGAYEQYF.

The CDR3 reads CASSRSAGDYEQYF. In DNA, the CDR3 is TGCGCCAGCAGCCGGTCGGCAGGGGATTACGAGCAGTACTTC. The chain has TRBV4-1 and TRBJ2-7; TRBD1 might be the D (6 bases). V was shortened by 4 bases and J by 4 bases, with 14 bases between the two germline ends. This CDR3 has 14 residues. CDR1 and CDR2 (germline): MGHRA, YSYEKL.

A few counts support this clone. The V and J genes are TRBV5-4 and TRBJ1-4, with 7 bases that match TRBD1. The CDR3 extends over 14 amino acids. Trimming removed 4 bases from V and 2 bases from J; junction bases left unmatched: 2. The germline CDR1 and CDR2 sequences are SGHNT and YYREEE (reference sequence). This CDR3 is CASSHRGTNEKLFF. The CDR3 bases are TGTGCCAGCAGCCACAGGGGTACTAATGAAAAACTGTTTTTT. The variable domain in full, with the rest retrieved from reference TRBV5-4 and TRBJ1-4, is ETGVTQSPTHLIKTRGQQVTLRCSSQSGHNTVSWYQQALGQGPQFIFQYYREEENGRGNFPPRFSGLQFPNYSSELNVNALELDDSALYLCASSHRGTNEKLFFGSGTQLSVL.

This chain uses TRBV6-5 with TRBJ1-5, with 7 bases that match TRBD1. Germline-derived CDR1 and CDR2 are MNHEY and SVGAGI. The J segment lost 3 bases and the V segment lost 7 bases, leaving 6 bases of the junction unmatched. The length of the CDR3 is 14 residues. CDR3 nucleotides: TGTGCCAGCAACGCAGACAGGGTCAATCAGCCCCAGCATTTT. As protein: CASNADRVNQPQHF.

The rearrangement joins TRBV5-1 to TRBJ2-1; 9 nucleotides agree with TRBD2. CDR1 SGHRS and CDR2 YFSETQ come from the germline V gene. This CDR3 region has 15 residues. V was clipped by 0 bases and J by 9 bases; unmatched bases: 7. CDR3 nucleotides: TGCGCCAGCAGCTTGGCGGGCGGGGGGGCCGGTGAGCAGTTCTTC. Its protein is CASSLAGGGAGEQFF.

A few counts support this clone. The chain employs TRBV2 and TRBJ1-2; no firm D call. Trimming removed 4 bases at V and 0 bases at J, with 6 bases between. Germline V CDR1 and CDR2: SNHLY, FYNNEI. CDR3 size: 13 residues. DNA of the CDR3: TGTGCCAGCAGTGGCACAGCTAACTATGGCTACACCTTC. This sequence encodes CASSGTANYGYTF.

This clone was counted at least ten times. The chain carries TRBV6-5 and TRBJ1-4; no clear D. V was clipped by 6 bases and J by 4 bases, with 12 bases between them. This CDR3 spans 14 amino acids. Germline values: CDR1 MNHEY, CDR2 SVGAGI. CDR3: CASSTSWSNEKLFF. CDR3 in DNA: TGTGCCAGCAGCACCTCGTGGAGTAATGAAAAACTGTTTTTT.

The CDR3 region is CASSRNVREDTGELFF. The CDR3 DNA is TGCGCCAGCAGCCGGAACGTCAGGGAAGACACCGGGGAGCTGTTTTTT. The chain couples TRBV4-1 to TRBJ2-2; D might be TRBD1 (5 bases). CDR1 is MGHRA, CDR2 YSYEKL, per germline. V lost 4 bases to trimming and J lost 3 bases, with 15 bases between them. This CDR3 region has 16 residues.

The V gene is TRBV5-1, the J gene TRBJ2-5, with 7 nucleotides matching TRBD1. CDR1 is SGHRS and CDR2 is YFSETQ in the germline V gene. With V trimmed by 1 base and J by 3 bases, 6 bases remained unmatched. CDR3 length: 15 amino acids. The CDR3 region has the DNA TGCGCCAGCAGCTTGACAGGGGCGATGGAAGAGACCCAGTACTTC. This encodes CASSLTGAMEETQYF.

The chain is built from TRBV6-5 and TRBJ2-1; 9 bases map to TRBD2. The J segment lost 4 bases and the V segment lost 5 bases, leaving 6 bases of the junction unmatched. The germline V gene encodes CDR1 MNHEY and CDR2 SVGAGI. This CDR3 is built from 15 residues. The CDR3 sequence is CASSLAGIGYNEQFF. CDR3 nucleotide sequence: TGTGCCAGCAGTCTAGCGGGGATCGGTTACAATGAGCAGTTCTTC.

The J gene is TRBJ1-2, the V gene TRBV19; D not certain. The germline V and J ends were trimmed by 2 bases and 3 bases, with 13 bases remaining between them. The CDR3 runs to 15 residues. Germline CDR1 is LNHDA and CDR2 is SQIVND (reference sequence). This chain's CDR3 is CASSIKGGSDYGYTF. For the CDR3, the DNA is TGTGCCAGTAGTATAAAGGGAGGAAGCGACTATGGCTACACCTTC.

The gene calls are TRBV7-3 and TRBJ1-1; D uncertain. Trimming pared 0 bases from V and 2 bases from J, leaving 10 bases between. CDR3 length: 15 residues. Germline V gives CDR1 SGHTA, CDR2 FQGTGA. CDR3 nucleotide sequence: TGTGCCAGCAGCTTAACAGGCGGGCCTAACACTGAAGCTTTCTTT. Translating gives CASSLTGGPNTEAFF.

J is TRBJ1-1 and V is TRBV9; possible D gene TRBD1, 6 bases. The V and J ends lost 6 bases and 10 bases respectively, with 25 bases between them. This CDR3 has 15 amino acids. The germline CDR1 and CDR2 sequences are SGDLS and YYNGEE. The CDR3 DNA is TGTGCCAGCAACCCCCGGGACAACACTCGAAGGTCAGCTTTCTTT. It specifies CASNPRDNTRRSAFF.

The CDR3 DNA reads as TGTGCCTGGAGTGGCGGGGCAGGGGGCCCCCCGGGGTATGGCTACACCTTC. It yields the protein CAWSGGAGGPPGYGYTF. V and J are TRBV30 and TRBJ1-2, with 8 bases identical to TRBD1. The junction had 15 bases not matched to a gene; V was cut back by 1 base and J by 5 bases. This CDR3 region has 17 residues. Germline assignment: CDR1 GTSNPN and CDR2 SVGIG (reference sequence).

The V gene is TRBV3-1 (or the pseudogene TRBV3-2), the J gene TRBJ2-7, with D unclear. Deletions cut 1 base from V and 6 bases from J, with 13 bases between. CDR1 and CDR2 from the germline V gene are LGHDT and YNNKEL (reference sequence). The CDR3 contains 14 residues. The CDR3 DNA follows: TGTGCCAGCAGCCAAGTTGCCGGCGCGGCCGAGCAGTACTTC. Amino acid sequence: CASSQVAGAAEQYF.

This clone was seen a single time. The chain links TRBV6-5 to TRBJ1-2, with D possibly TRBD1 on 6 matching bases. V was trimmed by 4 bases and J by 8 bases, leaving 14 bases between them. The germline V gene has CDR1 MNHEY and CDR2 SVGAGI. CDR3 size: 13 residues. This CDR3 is CASSWGGAQGYTF. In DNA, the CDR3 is TGTGCCAGCAGTTGGGGGGGGGCGCAGGGCTACACCTTC.

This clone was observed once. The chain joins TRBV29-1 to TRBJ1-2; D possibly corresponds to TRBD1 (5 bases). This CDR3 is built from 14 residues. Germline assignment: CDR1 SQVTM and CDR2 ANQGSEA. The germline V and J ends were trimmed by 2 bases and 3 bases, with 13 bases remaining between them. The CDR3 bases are TGCAGCGTTGAACACCCAGGGAGGGACTATGGCTACACCTTC. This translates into CSVEHPGRDYGYTF.

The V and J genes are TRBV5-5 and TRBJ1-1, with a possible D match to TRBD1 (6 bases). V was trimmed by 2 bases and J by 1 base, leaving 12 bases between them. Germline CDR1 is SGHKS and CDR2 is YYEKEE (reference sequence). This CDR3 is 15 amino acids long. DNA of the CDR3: TGTGCCAGCAGCTTTATTGGGGGCACGAACACTGAAGCTTTCTTT. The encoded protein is CASSFIGGTNTEAFF.

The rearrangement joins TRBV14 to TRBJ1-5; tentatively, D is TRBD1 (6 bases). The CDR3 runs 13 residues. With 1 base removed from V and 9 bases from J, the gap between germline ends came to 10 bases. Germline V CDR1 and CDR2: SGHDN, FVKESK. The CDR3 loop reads CASSQAQGLPQHF. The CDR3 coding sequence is TGTGCCAGCAGCCAAGCACAGGGATTGCCCCAGCATTTT.

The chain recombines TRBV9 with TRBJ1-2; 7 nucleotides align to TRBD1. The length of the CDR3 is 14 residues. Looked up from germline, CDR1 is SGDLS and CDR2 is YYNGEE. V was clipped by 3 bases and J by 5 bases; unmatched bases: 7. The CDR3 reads CASSGKGARYGYTF. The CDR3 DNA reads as TGTGCCAGCAGCGGCAAGGGGGCGCGATATGGCTACACCTTC.

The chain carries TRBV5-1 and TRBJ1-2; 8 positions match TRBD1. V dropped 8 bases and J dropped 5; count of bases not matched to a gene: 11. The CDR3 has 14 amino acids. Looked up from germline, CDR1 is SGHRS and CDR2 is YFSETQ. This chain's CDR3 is CASSQGASDYGYTF. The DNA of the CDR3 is TGCGCCAGTTCTCAGGGGGCGTCGGATTATGGCTACACCTTC.

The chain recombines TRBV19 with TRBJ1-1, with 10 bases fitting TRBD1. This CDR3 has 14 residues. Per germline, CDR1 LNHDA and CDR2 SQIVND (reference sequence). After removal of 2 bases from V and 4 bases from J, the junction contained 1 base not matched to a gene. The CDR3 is CASSIRDRGTEAFF. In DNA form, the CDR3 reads TGTGCCAGTAGTATAAGGGACAGGGGCACTGAAGCTTTCTTT. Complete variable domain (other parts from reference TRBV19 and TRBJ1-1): DGGITQSPKYLFRKEGQNVTLSCEQNLNHDAMYWYRQDPGQGLRLIYYSQIVNDFQKGDIAEGYSVSREKKESFPLTVTSAQKNPTAFYLCASSIRDRGTEAFFGQGTRLTVV.

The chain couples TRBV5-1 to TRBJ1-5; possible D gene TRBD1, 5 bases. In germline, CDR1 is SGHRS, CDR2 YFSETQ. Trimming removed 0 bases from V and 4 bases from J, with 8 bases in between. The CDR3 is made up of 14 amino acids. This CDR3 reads CASSLAGGNQPQHF. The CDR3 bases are TGCGCCAGCAGCTTGGCCGGGGGGAATCAGCCCCAGCATTTT. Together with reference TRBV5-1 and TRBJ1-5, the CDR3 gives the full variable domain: KAGVTQTPRYLIKTRGQQVTLSCSPISGHRSVSWYQQTPGQGLQFLFEYFSETQRNKGNFPGRFSGRQFSNSRSEMNVSTLELGDSALYLCASSLAGGNQPQHFGDGTRLSIL.